This T cell receptor beta chain was identified in a study of post-analysis software for immune sequencing data. Study information: Some patients lacked subtype; others had relapsing-remitting, secondary progressive or progressive-relapsing disease. Findings and limits, study-wide: Strong co-clustering by F measure was evident for samples that had been prepared in the same batch. Controls significantly exceeded multiple sclerosis patients in normalized Chao1 diversity.

TCR beta cDNA libraries had unique molecular identifiers. TCRdb reprocessed the PCR reads with MiXCR, giving one entry per CDR3 protein. Of about 200,000 distinct CDR3 sequences listed, 25% to 35% are singletons. The table lists this clonotype with a few counts. No antigen is known for it. Sequencing used blood. This TCR was sampled from a girl between 2 and 17 years old with multiple sclerosis.

For the CDR3, the DNA is TGCAGTGCTTCAGGAGCGGCCCCCTACAATGAGCAGTTCTTC. It translates to CSASGAAPYNEQFF. The chain couples TRBV20-1 to TRBJ2-1, with D possibly TRBD2 on 5 matching bases. Germline CDR1 DFQATT, CDR2 SNEGSKA (reference sequence). V shed 5 bases and J shed 2 bases, with 13 bases lying between them. This CDR3 comprises 14 residues.